The 9 T cell receptor beta chains reported below all come from one sample, sequenced in a study of blood T cell repertoires in COVID-19. Profiling relied on immunoSEQ multiplex PCR, and the TCRdb table lists in-frame clones only, not all of them. Of some 120,000 clones in the sample, 70% to 90% are singletons; the top ten hold approximately 8%. The sample comprised peripheral blood. Receptors were obtained from a man aged 50 to 59 with acute or convalescent COVID-19.

This sequence joins TRBV4-1 and TRBJ1-5, with D perhaps TRBD1 (5 bases). V was clipped by 0 bases and J by 6 bases, with 15 bases between them. There are 16 residues in the CDR3. CDR1 is MGHRA and CDR2 is YSYEKL in the germline V gene. CDR3 bases: TGCGCCAGCAGCCAAGATTTCGCTTACGGGGGTCAGCCCCAGCATTTT. Encoded protein: CASSQDFAYGGQPQHF.

This rearrangement joins TRBV5-4 to TRBJ1-1; 10 bases agree with TRBD1. The germline gives CDR1 SGHNT, CDR2 YYREEE (reference sequence). The V and J ends lost 4 bases and 5 bases, in that order; junction bases with no gene match: 14. The CDR3 spans 17 residues. The CDR3 nucleotides are TGTGCCAGCAGCCGCCTAGGGACAGGGGAGTCGTGGACTGAAGCTTTCTTT. It is translated as CASSRLGTGESWTEAFF.

The V call is TRBV27, the J call TRBJ2-1; 12 bases match TRBD2. V lost 5 bases, J lost 0 bases, and 14 bases stayed unmatched. Germline CDR1 reads MNHEY; CDR2 reads SMNVEV (reference sequence). The CDR3 has 20 amino acids. The CDR3 DNA follows: TGTGCCAGCAGTCCTATCGCTGGACTAGCGGGATCAAGCTCCTACAATGAGCAGTTCTTC. Protein: CASSPIAGLAGSSSYNEQFF.

The chain is built from TRBV7-9 and TRBJ1-2, with D tentatively TRBD1 (6 bases). CDR3 size: 18 residues. Trimming removed 5 bases from V and 8 bases from J, with 30 bases in between. Germline assignment: CDR1 SEHNR and CDR2 FQNEAQ (reference sequence). The CDR3 is CASSPPRTVGGLSGGYTF. CDR3 nucleotide sequence: TGTGCCAGCAGCCCACCTCGGACGGTTGGGGGCCTATCTGGGGGCTACACCTTC.

This chain links TRBV29-1 with TRBJ2-1, with D perhaps matching TRBD2 (5 bases). From germline, CDR1 is SQVTM and CDR2 ANQGSEA. Between the trimmed V and J ends, which lost 5 bases and 10 bases, there was a span of 9 bases. The CDR3 covers 10 residues. The CDR3 loop reads CSVSGKEQFF. The CDR3, as DNA: TGCAGCGTTTCGGGGAAGGAGCAGTTCTTC.

The DNA of the CDR3 is TGTGCCACCAGCAGAGAATCTCACAGCAGCACAGATACGCAGTATTTT. Protein product: CATSRESHSSTDTQYF. This chain connects TRBV15 to TRBJ2-3; D is unclear. CDR1 LNHNV and CDR2 YYDKDF come from the germline V gene (reference sequence). Trimming shortened V by 0 bases and J by 0 bases, and 10 bases separated the two germline ends. The CDR3 length is 16 residues.

J is TRBJ1-2 and V is TRBV29-1; 8 bases are shared with TRBD1. CDR1 and CDR2 from the germline V gene are SQVTM and ANQGSEA. With 8 bases clipped from V and 8 bases from J, the junction kept 10 bases outside the gene matches. This CDR3 spans 12 amino acids. CDR3 bases: TGCAGCCCCGAAGGACAGGGTGGCGGCTACACCTTC. Its protein product is CSPEGQGGGYTF.

V usage is TRBV7-6 and J usage is TRBJ2-1; 9 bases align to TRBD2. CDR3 length equals 18 residues. The germline CDR1 and CDR2 sequences are SGHVS and FNYEAQ. Trimming removed 0 bases from V and 0 bases from J; junction bases left unmatched: 6. CDR3 residues: CASSLAGYSGSSYNEQFF. The CDR3 DNA reads as TGTGCCAGCAGCTTAGCGGGATATAGCGGGAGCTCCTACAATGAGCAGTTCTTC.

This clone was picked up one time. Compared with germline, one end of the junction differs, possibly owing to a read error. The chain carries TRBV5-1 and TRBJ2-5; D call uncertain. Germline V gene sequence: CDR1 SGHRS, CDR2 YFSETQ. This CDR3 is 13 amino acids long. In nucleotides, the CDR3 is TGCGCCAGCAGCTTGAGCTCACAAGAGGCCCAGTACTTC. Translation: CASSLSSQEAQYF.